Listed below are T cell receptor beta chains from one sample, sequenced in a study of graft-versus-host responses after intestinal transplantation. Data came from immunoSEQ multiplex PCR; TCRdb stores just in-frame clones and leaves some out. The data contain 35,000 to 45,000 clones, 85% to 90% of them singletons. The specimen comprised PBMCs, sampled 260 to 280 days after transplant. The receptor source for this set is a human patient who received an intestinal transplant, so some T cells may come from the graft donor. Each CDR3 is given without its conserved first and last residue.

V	J	CDR3
TRBV7-8	TRBJ2-1	ASSLVGTYSSYNEQF
TRBV6-5	TRBJ2-4	ASSSPGQDQH
TRBV5-4	TRBJ2-3	ASSGRLGYTDTQY
TRBV6-6	TRBJ1-6	ASSLSYNSPLH
TRBV4-1	TRBJ2-7	ASSPREGGSYEQY
TRBV27	TRBJ2-7	ASSFGQTYEQY
TRBV5-1	TRBJ2-4	ASSLAPSGGSGIQY
TRBV10-3	TRBJ2-1	AISELAGGNEQF
TRBV13	TRBJ1-1	ASSYRGPGTEAF
TRBV7-8	TRBJ2-5	ASRSAEETQY
TRBV9	TRBJ2-7	ASSASLDRSEQY
TRBV2	TRBJ2-2	ASTFSLRDTNTGELF
TRBV19	TRBJ2-1	ASSGDPYNEQF
TRBV4-1	TRBJ2-3	ASSRGSTDTQY
TRBV29-1	TRBJ1-2	SVDQGFYGYT
TRBV4-2	TRBJ1-2	ASSRRRIQGATISDGYT
TRBV6-5	TRBJ1-6	ASRQGWDSPLH
TRBV28	TRBJ1-2	ASGLTTGGDYGYT
TRBV25-1	TRBJ1-1	ASSRGQMNTEAF
TRBV10-1	TRBJ2-3	ASSESPFSTDTQY
TRBV6-5	TRBJ1-2	ASSYLNRDRHGYT
TRBV18	TRBJ1-2	ASLPRTRAHGYT
TRBV4-3	TRBJ1-1	ASSQGSGMNTEAF
TRBV5-5	TRBJ1-3	ASSRVPPTANMGNTIY
TRBV27	TRBJ2-7	ASSFGRNYEQY
TRBV9	TRBJ1-5	ASSVGGVGQPQH
TRBV7-2	TRBJ2-3	ASSLFAGDTDTQY
TRBV4-2	TRBJ1-1	ASSQEGQGNTEAF
TRBV5-1	TRBJ2-7	ASSLDGTGSPIY
TRBV11-2	TRBJ2-5	ASSYRTGPN
TRBV1	TRBJ1-1	TSSHSPGQSMNTEAF
TRBV4-1	TRBJ2-3	ASSQGWAGSTDTQY
TRBV6-5	TRBJ1-6	ASSKGDNSPLH
TRBV7-9	TRBJ2-5	ASSVLGGETQY
TRBV19	TRBJ2-2	ASSIETGRPGELF